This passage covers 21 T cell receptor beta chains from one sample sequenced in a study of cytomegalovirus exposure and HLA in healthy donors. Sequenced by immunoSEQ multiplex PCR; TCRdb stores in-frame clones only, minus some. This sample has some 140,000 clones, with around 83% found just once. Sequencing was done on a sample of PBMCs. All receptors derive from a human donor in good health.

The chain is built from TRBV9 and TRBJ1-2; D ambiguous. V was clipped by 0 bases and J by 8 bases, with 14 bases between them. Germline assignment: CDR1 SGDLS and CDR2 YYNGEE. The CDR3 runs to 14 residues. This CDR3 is CASSVAASQVGYTF. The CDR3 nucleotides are TGTGCCAGCAGCGTAGCTGCTTCCCAGGTCGGCTACACCTTC.

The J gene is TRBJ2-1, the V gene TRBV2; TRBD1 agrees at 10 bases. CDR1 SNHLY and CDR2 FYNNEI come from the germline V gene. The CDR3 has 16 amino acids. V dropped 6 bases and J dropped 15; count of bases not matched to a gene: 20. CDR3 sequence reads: CASSETFGDRGPSGFF. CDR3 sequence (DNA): TGTGCCAGCAGCGAAACTTTCGGGGACAGGGGTCCTTCGGGGTTCTTC.

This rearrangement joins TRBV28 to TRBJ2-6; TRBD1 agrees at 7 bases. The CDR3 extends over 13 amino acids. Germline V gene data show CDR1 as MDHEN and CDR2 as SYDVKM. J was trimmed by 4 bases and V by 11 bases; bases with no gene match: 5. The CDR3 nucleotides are TGTGCCTCAACAGGGGTCGGGGCCAACGTCCTGACTTTC. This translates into CASTGVGANVLTF.

The DNA of the CDR3 is TGTGCCAGCAGTTTGGCGGGAAGGGCTCGCTACACCTTC. Translated: CASSLAGRARYTF. The V and J genes are TRBV28 and TRBJ1-2; no definite D call. Germline assignment: CDR1 MDHEN and CDR2 SYDVKM. V lost 3 bases and J lost 9, with 14 bases in between. The CDR3 consists of 13 residues.

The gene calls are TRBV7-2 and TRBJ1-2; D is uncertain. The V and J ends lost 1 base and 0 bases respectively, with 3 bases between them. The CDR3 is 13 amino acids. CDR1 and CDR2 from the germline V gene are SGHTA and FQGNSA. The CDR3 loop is CASSLGANYGYTF. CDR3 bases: TGTGCCAGCAGCTTAGGAGCTAACTATGGCTACACCTTC.

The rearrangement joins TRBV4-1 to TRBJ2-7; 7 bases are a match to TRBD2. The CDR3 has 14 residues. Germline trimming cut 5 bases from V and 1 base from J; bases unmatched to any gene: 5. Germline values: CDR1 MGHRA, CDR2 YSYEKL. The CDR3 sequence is CASSTREGSYEQYF. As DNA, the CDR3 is TGCGCCAGCAGCACCAGGGAGGGGTCCTACGAGCAGTACTTC.

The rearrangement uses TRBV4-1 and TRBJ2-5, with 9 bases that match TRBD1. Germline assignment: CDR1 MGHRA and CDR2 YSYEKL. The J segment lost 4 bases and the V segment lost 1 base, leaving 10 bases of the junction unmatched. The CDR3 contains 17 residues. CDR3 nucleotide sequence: TGCGCCAGCAGCCAAGCCCCGCCGGACAGGGGCCGAGAGACCCAGTACTTC. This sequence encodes CASSQAPPDRGRETQYF.

CDR3 in DNA: TGTGCCAGCTCGGGACTCTCCTACGAGCAGTACTTC. This translates into CASSGLSYEQYF. The chain has TRBV6-1 and TRBJ2-7, with a weak D call TRBD2 (6 bases). Germline assignment: CDR1 MNHNS and CDR2 SASEGT. CDR3 length: 12 amino acids. V was cut by 8 bases and J by 0 bases, with 8 bases left in between.

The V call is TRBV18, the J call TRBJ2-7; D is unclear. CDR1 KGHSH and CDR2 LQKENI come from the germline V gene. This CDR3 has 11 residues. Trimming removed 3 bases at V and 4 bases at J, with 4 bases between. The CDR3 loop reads CASSPGYEQYF. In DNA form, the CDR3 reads TGTGCCAGCTCACCCGGTTACGAGCAGTACTTC.

This CDR3 reads CASSLTRRTGHSGYTF. In nucleotides, the CDR3 is TGCGCCAGCAGCTTGACAAGGCGTACAGGGCACAGTGGCTACACCTTC. The chain is built from TRBV5-1 and TRBJ1-2; weak D call: TRBD1 (6 bases). The germline V and J ends were trimmed by 1 base and 7 bases, with 20 bases remaining between them. Germline V gene sequence: CDR1 SGHRS, CDR2 YFSETQ. The CDR3 sequence is 16 residues long. The whole variable domain, remainder taken from reference TRBV5-1 and TRBJ1-2, is KAGVTQTPRYLIKTRGQQVTLSCSPISGHRSVSWYQQTPGQGLQFLFEYFSETQRNKGNFPGRFSGRQFSNSRSEMNVSTLELGDSALYLCASSLTRRTGHSGYTFGSGTRLTVV.

For the CDR3, the DNA is TGCGCCAGCAGCCAAGGCTCAGGGGCGTCTGGCTACACCTTC. It codes for CASSQGSGASGYTF. The rearrangement uses TRBV4-1 and TRBJ1-2; tentative D call: TRBD1 (6 bases). Germline V gives CDR1 MGHRA, CDR2 YSYEKL. V lost 1 base and J 7 bases, leaving 13 bases between the germline ends. This CDR3 spans 14 amino acids.

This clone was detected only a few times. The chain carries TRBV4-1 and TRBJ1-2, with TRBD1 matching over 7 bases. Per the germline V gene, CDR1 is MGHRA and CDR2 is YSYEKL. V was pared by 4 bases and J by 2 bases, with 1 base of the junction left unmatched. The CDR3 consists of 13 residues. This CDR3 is CASSLGQNYGYTF. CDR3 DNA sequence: TGCGCCAGCAGCCTGGGACAGAACTATGGCTACACCTTC.

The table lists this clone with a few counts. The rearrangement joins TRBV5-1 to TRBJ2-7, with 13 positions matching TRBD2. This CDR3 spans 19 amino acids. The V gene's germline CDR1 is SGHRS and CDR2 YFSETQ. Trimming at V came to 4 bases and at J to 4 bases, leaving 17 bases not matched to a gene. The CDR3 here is CASSLYRTSGSGKGYEQYF. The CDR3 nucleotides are TGCGCCAGCAGCCTCTACCGGACTAGCGGGAGTGGAAAAGGGTACGAGCAGTACTTC.

CDR3 in DNA: TGTGCCATCAGGGGTGACAGGGGGCGACTCTACGAGCAGTACTTC. This translates into CAIRGDRGRLYEQYF. V and J are TRBV10-3 and TRBJ2-7, with 10 bases that match TRBD1. Germline CDR1 is ENHRY and CDR2 is SYGVKD. The CDR3 totals 15 residues. V shed 6 bases and J 3 bases; nucleotides not matched to a gene: 8.

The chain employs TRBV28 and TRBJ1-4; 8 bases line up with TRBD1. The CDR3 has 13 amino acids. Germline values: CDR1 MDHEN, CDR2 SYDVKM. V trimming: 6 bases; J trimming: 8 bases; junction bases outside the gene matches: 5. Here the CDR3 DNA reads TGTGCCAGCAGCGCAGGGGGCTTGGAAAAACTGTTTTTT. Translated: CASSAGGLEKLFF.

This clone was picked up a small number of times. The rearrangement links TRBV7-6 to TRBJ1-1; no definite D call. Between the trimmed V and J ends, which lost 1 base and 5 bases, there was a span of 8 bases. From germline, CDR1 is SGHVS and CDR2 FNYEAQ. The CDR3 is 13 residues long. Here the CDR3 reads CASSLGATTEAFF. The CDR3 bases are TGTGCCAGCAGCTTAGGGGCAACAACTGAAGCTTTCTTT. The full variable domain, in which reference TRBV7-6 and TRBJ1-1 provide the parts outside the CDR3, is GAGVSQSPRYKVTKRGQDVALRCDPISGHVSLYWYRQALGQGPEFLTYFNYEAQQDKSGLPNDRFSAERPEGSISTLTIQRTEQRDSAMYRCASSLGATTEAFFGQGTRLTVV.

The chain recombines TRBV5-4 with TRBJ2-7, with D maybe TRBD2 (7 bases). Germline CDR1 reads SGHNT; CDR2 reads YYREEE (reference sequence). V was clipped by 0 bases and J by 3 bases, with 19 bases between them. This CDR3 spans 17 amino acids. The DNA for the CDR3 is TGTGCCAGCAGCTTGGAAGGGCGGGGGCAATTGTTCTACGAGCAGTACTTC. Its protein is CASSLEGRGQLFYEQYF. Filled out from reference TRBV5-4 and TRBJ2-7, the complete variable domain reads ETGVTQSPTHLIKTRGQQVTLRCSSQSGHNTVSWYQQALGQGPQFIFQYYREEENGRGNFPPRFSGLQFPNYSSELNVNALELDDSALYLCASSLEGRGQLFYEQYFGPGTRLTVT.

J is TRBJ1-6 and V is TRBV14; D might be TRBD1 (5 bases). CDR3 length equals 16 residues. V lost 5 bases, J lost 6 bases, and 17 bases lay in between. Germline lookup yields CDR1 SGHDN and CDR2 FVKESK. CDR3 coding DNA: TGTGCCAGCAGCTCGGCGTCAGGGTGGGGTAATTCACCCCTCCACTTT. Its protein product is CASSSASGWGNSPLHF.

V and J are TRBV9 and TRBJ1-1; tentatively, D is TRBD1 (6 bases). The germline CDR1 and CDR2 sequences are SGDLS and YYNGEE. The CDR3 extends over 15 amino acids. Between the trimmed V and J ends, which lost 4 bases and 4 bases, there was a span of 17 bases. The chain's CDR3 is CASSLTGDKGTEAFF. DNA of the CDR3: TGTGCCAGCAGCTTGACAGGCGACAAGGGCACTGAAGCTTTCTTT.

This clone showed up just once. CDR3: CAISARMISGETQYF. CDR3 DNA sequence: TGTGCCATCAGTGCGAGGATGATAAGTGGGGAGACCCAGTACTTC. The rearrangement uses TRBV10-3 and TRBJ2-5; D gene unclear. Deletions cut 4 bases from V and 5 bases from J, with 17 bases between. The CDR3 is made up of 15 amino acids. Germline V gene lookup returns CDR1 ENHRY and CDR2 SYGVKD.

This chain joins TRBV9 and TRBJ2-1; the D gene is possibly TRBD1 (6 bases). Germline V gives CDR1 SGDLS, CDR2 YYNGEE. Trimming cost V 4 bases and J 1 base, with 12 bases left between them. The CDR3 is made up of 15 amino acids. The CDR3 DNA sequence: TGTGCCAGCAGCTTACCCGGACAGTCCTACAATGAGCAGTTCTTC. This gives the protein CASSLPGQSYNEQFF. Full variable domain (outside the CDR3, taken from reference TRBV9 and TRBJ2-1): DSGVTQTPKHLITATGQRVTLRCSPRSGDLSVYWYQQSLDQGLQFLIQYYNGEERAKGNILERFSAQQFPDLHSELNLSSLELGDSALYFCASSLPGQSYNEQFFGPGTRLTVL.